Sequencing of this TCR beta chain was carried out in a study of post-analysis software for immune sequencing data. About the research overall: Some patients lacked subtype; others had relapsing-remitting, secondary progressive or progressive-relapsing disease.

The library was made from cDNA and included unique molecular identifiers. TCRdb itself ran the PCR reads through MiXCR, one entry per CDR3 protein. The data hold hundreds of thousands of distinct CDR3 sequences, with more than 50% observed a single time. CDR1 is SNHLY, CDR2 FYNNEI, per germline. CDR3 length: 12 amino acids. Trimming shortened V by 6 bases and J by 6 bases, and 10 bases separated the two germline ends. This clonotype was counted only a few times. Its antigen is still unknown. Notes on the study in general: Controls showed significantly higher normalized Chao1 diversity than did multiple sclerosis patients. With TRBV5-6, TRBV5-1 and TRBV20-1 included, a handful of TRBV segments were more frequent in patients than in controls.

The gene calls are TRBV2 and TRBJ2-3; no reliable D call. The specimen was blood. The origin of this receptor is a girl aged 2-10 years with multiple sclerosis. CDR3 residues: CASSETRDTQYF. CDR3 in DNA: TGTGCCAGCAGCGAGACTCGGGATACGCAGTATTTT.